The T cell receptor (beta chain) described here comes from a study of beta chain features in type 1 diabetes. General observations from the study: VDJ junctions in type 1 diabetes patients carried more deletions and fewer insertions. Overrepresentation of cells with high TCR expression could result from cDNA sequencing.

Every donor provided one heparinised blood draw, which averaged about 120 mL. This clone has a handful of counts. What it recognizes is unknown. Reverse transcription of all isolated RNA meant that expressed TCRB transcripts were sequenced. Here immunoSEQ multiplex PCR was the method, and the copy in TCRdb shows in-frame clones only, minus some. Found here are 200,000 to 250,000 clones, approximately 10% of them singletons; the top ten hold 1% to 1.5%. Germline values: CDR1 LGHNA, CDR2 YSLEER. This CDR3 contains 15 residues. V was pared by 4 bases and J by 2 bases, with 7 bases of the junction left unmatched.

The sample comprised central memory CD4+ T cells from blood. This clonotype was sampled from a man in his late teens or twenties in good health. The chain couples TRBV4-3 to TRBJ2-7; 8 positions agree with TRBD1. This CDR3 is CASSPGVGQAYEQYF. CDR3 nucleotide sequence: TGCGCCAGCAGCCCAGGGGTGGGACAGGCCTACGAGCAGTACTTC.